Listed here is a single T cell receptor beta chain. Germline V gene sequence: CDR1 MNHEY, CDR2 SMNVEV (reference sequence). CDR3 length equals 13 residues. Trimming took off 7 bases at V and 1 base at J, with 11 bases between the two ends. This table comes from immunoSEQ multiplex PCR, and its TCRdb copy is limited to in-frame clones, with some not included. The profile covers some 980,000 clones, with about 80% appearing a single time and about 1.5% taken by the ten largest. This sample was taken from a study of shared clonotypes between healthy human individuals. As for the study in general: The donors, two women and a few men, were aged 18 to 49.

The clonotype was recovered from a man aged 18 to 35 in good health. The sequencing sample was made of memory CD4+ T cells sorted from blood. The subset is: CD45RA-negative fraction. The rearrangement uses TRBV27 and TRBJ2-7; D ambiguous. The CDR3 nucleotides are TGTGCCAGCAAGGATAGGAAGTCCTACGAGCAGTACTTC. Its translation: CASKDRKSYEQYF.